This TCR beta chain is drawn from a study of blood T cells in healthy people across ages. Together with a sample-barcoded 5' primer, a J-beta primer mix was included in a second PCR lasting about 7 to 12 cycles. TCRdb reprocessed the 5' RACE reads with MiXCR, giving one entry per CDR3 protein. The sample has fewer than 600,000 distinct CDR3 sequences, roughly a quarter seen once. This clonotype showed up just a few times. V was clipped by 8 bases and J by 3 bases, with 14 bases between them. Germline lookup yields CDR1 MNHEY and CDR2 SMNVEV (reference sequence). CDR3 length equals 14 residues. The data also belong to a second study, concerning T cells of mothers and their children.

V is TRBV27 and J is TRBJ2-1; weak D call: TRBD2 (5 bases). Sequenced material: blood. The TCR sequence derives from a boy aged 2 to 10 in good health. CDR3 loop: CASLGDYRYNEQFF. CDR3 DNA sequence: TGTGCCAGCCTCGGAGACTACCGCTACAATGAGCAGTTCTTC.